This T cell receptor (beta chain) was sequenced for a study of shared clonotypes between healthy human individuals. Study results and caveats: The study found about 5% of naive CD4 clonotypes shared across a handful of donors. Larger estimated richness was generally seen in naive subsets than in memory subsets. Relative to their counterparts shared across all four donors, non-shared clonotypes exhibited diminished generation probabilities.

Points on this clone: Its antigen is unidentified.

V was pared by 3 bases and J by 2 bases, with 14 bases between. Germline loops: CDR1 SGHTA, CDR2 FQGNSA. This CDR3 is 15 amino acids long. The assay was immunoSEQ multiplex PCR, and TCRdb's table has in-frame clones only and misses some. Of roughly 2.5 million clones listed, approximately 94% are singletons. A CD45RA-negative memory subset and a CD45RA+ naive subset were separated from the CD4+ cells. Sequencing was done on a sample of naive CD4+ T cells sorted from blood. The subset is: CD45RA+ positively selected. The rearrangement joins TRBV7-2 to TRBJ2-7; D gene uncertain. The clonotype was recovered from a man between 18 and 29 years old in good health. The DNA of the CDR3 is TGTGCCAGCAGCTTTATCTGGACCTCAGCCTACGAGCAGTACTTC. Amino acid sequence: CASSFIWTSAYEQYF.